In its sample, the clone carrying this T cell receptor beta chain was seen many times. Its antigen is unidentified. Genes here carry mouse names. The read falls 3 residues short of the CDR3 end, and the missing part is taken from the germline J gene. Isolated RNA was reverse transcribed into cDNA used as the sequencing template. Method: immunoSEQ multiplex PCR; TCRdb's copy keeps in-frame clones and lacks some. There are some 6,000 clones in the sample, none observed a single time. The CDR3 is 13 residues long. Germline CDR1 NNHDY, CDR2 SYVADS. Trimming cost V 5 bases and J 4 bases, with 7 bases left between them. These data come from a study of CD8+ T cells in alopecia areata. After pooling, cutaneous lymph node cells were sorted with CD4, CD8alpha, NKG2D, NKG2ACE and other markers. Regarding the study as a whole: Across lesional scalp, and particularly alopecia totalis/universalis, clonality surpassed that of normal scalp.

The clonotype originates from a C3H/HeJ mouse with alopecia areata. Strain haplotype at MHC: H2-k. Sequences were obtained from CD8+ T cells sorted from a lymph node. The chain joins TRBV13-3 to TRBJ1-6; a possible D gene is TRBD1 (6 bases). TRBJ1-6 is identified as an open reading frame with a role that is uncertain. CDR3 bases read: TGTGCCAGCAGCGGGACATATAATTCGCCC. It yields the protein CASSGTYNSP. The entire CDR3 is CASSGTYNSPLYF.